These 9 T cell receptor beta chains share one sample of origin, sequenced in a study of T cell changes during pregnancy in multiple sclerosis. Some clones are missing from TCRdb's copy, which holds only in-frame ones; the method was immunoSEQ multiplex PCR. The sample records 50,000 to 60,000 clones, around 92% being singletons. The source material was CD4+ T cells from peripheral blood mononuclear cells, sampled after pregnancy. Source of these receptors: a female donor in good health, enrolled as a control in a pregnancy study.

CDR3 in DNA: TGCGCCAGCAGCTCCGACAGGCCCTTCTATGGCTACACCTTC. The encoded protein is CASSSDRPFYGYTF. This sequence joins TRBV5-1 and TRBJ1-2; D is possibly TRBD1 (6 bases). V lost 3 bases to trimming and J lost 4 bases, with 13 bases between them. The germline CDR1 and CDR2 sequences are SGHRS and YFSETQ. CDR3 size: 14 residues.

V usage is TRBV27 and J usage is TRBJ2-7; 11 bases line up with TRBD2. Germline-derived CDR1 and CDR2 are MNHEY and SMNVEV (reference sequence). Trimming took 6 bases from V and 3 from J; bases not matched to a gene: 7. This CDR3 is 15 amino acids long. CDR3: CASRNLAGGFYEQYF. DNA for the CDR3: TGTGCCAGCAGAAACCTAGCGGGGGGCTTCTACGAGCAGTACTTC.

This clone came up once. The chain joins TRBV7-9 to TRBJ2-7, with a tentative D call TRBD1 (6 bases). The length of the CDR3 is 13 residues. Between the trimmed V and J ends, which lost 1 base and 7 bases, there was a span of 11 bases. Germline V gene lookup returns CDR1 SEHNR and CDR2 FQNEAQ (reference sequence). CDR3 nucleotides: TGTGCCAGCAGCTTAGATGGACAGTTGGAGCAGTACTTC. This gives the protein CASSLDGQLEQYF.

The chain combines TRBV13 with TRBJ1-6; 8 nucleotides agree with TRBD1. Trimming took 6 bases from V and 10 from J; bases not matched to a gene: 8. This CDR3 comprises 14 residues. The germline V gene has CDR1 PRHDT and CDR2 FYEKMQ (reference sequence). The CDR3: CASSSTGGGSPLHF. The DNA of the CDR3 is TGTGCCAGCAGTTCCACAGGGGGTGGATCACCCCTCCACTTT.

This clone was seen only a few times. The CDR3 loop is CASSINSVGDRGRLVGYTF. The CDR3 nucleotides are TGTGCCAGTAGTATCAACAGTGTTGGGGACAGGGGGCGATTGGTTGGCTACACCTTC. The chain uses TRBV19 and TRBJ1-2; 12 bases match TRBD1. This CDR3 is 19 amino acids long. J gave up 7 bases and V 3 bases, and 18 bases lay outside the gene matches. The germline gives CDR1 LNHDA, CDR2 SQIVND (reference sequence).

The chain joins TRBV6-5 to TRBJ1-6, with 7 bases fitting TRBD1. Germline V gene lookup returns CDR1 MNHEY and CDR2 SVGAGI. The CDR3 is 14 residues long. The V segment lost 6 bases and the J segment 9 bases; nucleotides outside the gene matches: 8. Written as DNA, the CDR3 is TGTGCCAGCAGAAGAACAGGGGCAACTTCACCCCTCCACTTT. It specifies CASRRTGATSPLHF.

The chain recombines TRBV2 with TRBJ1-4; the D is unclear. Germline V gene lookup returns CDR1 SNHLY and CDR2 FYNNEI. The CDR3 contains 18 residues. V lost 3 bases to trimming and J lost 1 base, with 18 bases between them. CDR3 loop: CASSEYRLQEGTNEKLFF. The CDR3 DNA reads TGTGCCAGCAGTGAGTATCGACTACAAGAAGGAACTAATGAAAAACTGTTTTTT.

This sequence joins TRBV28 and TRBJ2-7; TRBD1 aligns across 9 bases. Germline V gene sequence: CDR1 MDHEN, CDR2 SYDVKM. CDR3 length: 14 amino acids. V lost 7 bases to trimming and J lost 4 bases; unmatched junction nucleotides: 8. The CDR3 here is CASTQPGQGYEQYF. CDR3 nucleotides: TGTGCCAGCACTCAGCCGGGACAGGGATACGAGCAGTACTTC.

As to this clone: One junction end disagrees with the germline gene, perhaps due to a read error. This chain joins TRBV15 and TRBJ1-1; possibly TRBD1 for D (5 bases). The CDR3 covers 13 residues. CDR1 is LNHNV and CDR2 is YYDKDF in the germline V gene (reference sequence). CDR3 sequence (DNA): TGTGCCACCAGCAGAGACCAGGGCTTCCTCGACACCTTT. Protein sequence: CATSRDQGFLDTF. The full variable domain, completed using reference TRBV15 and TRBJ1-1, is DAMVIQNPRYQVTQFGKPVTLSCSQTLNHNVMYWYQQKSSQAPKLLFHYYDKDFNNEADTPDNFQSRRPNTSFCFLDIRSPGLGDTAMYLCATSRDQGFLDTFGQGTRLTVV.